This T cell receptor beta chain derives from a study of CD8+ T cells in alopecia areata. The CDR3 sequence is 12 residues long. CDR1 is WSHSY and CDR2 is SAAADI in the germline V gene. Trimming pared 6 bases from V and 2 bases from J, leaving 8 bases between. Once RNA had been extracted, it was reverse transcribed into cDNA to act as the sequencing template. The table came from immunoSEQ multiplex PCR; TCRdb's copy has only in-frame clones and leaves some out. The table has hundreds of thousands of clones, 67% seen once. About this clone: As yet, its antigen is unknown.

The study's findings and limits: TCR sharing across patients was less clear than in mice, possibly HLA-related.

This receptor was identified in a human donor with alopecia areata. This chain connects TRBV10-2 to TRBJ2-7; D is undetermined. The starting material was CD4+ T cells sorted from blood, obtained at week 0. CDR3 DNA: TGCGCCAGCAGACCAGGACCCTACGAGCAGTACTTC. Its protein is CASRPGPYEQYF.